This T cell receptor (beta chain) was recorded in a study of OX40 agonist ivuxolimab in advanced cancers. Measured with immunoSEQ multiplex PCR; TCRdb has only the in-frame clones, and not every one. The repertoire has about 110,000 clones, approximately 90% of them found once; the top ten carry 0.5% to 0.8%. The sample here was CD4+ or CD8+ T cells sorted from blood, taken in a trial of the OX40 agonist ivuxolimab. This clonotype was obtained from an adult with an advanced solid tumor such as melanoma, head and neck, liver or kidney cancer.

CDR3 protein: CASSYDGTGGLEQYF. The DNA of the CDR3 is TGTGCCAGCAGTTACGATGGGACTGGAGGGCTCGAGCAGTACTTC. The chain couples TRBV6-5 to TRBJ2-7; the D gene is possibly TRBD2 (6 bases). Looked up from germline, CDR1 is MNHEY and CDR2 is SVGAGI. V lost 2 bases to trimming and J lost 6 bases, with 17 bases between them. The CDR3 spans 15 residues.